The rows below give T cell receptor beta chains drawn from one sample of a study of radiotherapy plus CTLA-4 blockade in lung cancer. Sequenced by immunoSEQ multiplex PCR; TCRdb stores in-frame clones only, minus some. The table records around 53,000 clones, less than 90% of them present only once. This material consisted of peripheral blood, taken from a patient treated with radiotherapy plus ipilimumab. These TCRs come from a human donor with non-small cell lung cancer that progressed on radiotherapy plus ipilimumab. Some clones in this sample may be carry-over from other donors' samples. Both conserved end residues are part of each CDR3. The D gene is left open where the match is weak. The listing skips clone size in some rows; elsewhere it reads once, few, many or a size class.

>TRBJ1-1|-|-|TRBV7-9
TGTGCCAGCAGCTTAGTTTCCTCGAGGTACACTGAAGCTTTCTTT
CASSLVSSRYTEAFF
>TRBJ2-2|-|few|TRBV7-8
TGTGCCAGCAGCTTGCTTAGCGTCGGGAACACCGGGGAGCTGTTTTTT
CASSLLSVGNTGELFF
>TRBJ2-3|-|-|TRBV5-1
TGCGCCAGCAGTTCCGGGACACTCAGCACAGATACGCAGTATTTT
CASSSGTLSTDTQYF
>TRBJ2-5|TRBD1|-|TRBV5-1
TGCGCCAGCAGCCCCGGGACAGGGACCTACCAAGAGACCCAGTACTTC
CASSPGTGTYQETQYF
>TRBJ1-1|TRBD1|-|TRBV2
TGTGCCAGCAGAAAGAACAGGGGCATGAACACTGAAGCTTTCTTT
CASRKNRGMNTEAFF
>TRBJ1-2|-|-|TRBV4-3
TGCGCCAGCAGCCAAGAAGTCAGGGTATATGGCTACACCTTC
CASSQEVRVYGYTF
>TRBJ2-5|TRBD1|few|TRBV29-1
TGCAGCGTTGAACTACTAAGGGACAGGGGAGATACCCAGTACTTC
CSVELLRDRGDTQYF
>TRBJ2-1|TRBD2|-|TRBV5-1
TGCGCCAGCAGCTCAAGACTAGCCCCCAATGAGCAGTTCTTC
CASSSRLAPNEQFF
>TRBJ2-1|-|-|TRBV7-2
TGTGCCAGCACTCGGGGGGCTATGAACCACCGTCAGTTCTTC
CASTRGAMNHRQFF
>TRBJ1-1|-|-|TRBV19
TGTGCCAGTAGTATAGGGAGGGGTCGCAAGGCAAGTGAAGCTTTCTTT
CASSIGRGRKASEAFF
>TRBJ1-5|TRBD1|-|TRBV4-1
TGCGCCAGCAGCCAAATATCACAGGGGGTCCAGCGGCCCCAGCATTTT
CASSQISQGVQRPQHF
>TRBJ2-1|-|-|TRBV9
TGTGCCAGCAGCTCGTATTGGAATGCGGATACCTACAATGAGCAGTTCTTC
CASSSYWNADTYNEQFF
>TRBJ2-1|-|-|TRBV30
TGTGCCTGGAGAGAACCGGGACTCGGCTTCAATGAGCAGTTCTTC
CAWREPGLGFNEQFF
>TRBJ2-7|-|-|TRBV9
TGTGCCAGCAGCGCTAACTCCGGACACACCTACGAGCAGTACTTC
CASSANSGHTYEQYF
>TRBJ2-7|TRBD2|-|TRBV28
TGTGCCAGCAGGACTAGCTTTTCCTACGAGCAGTACTTC
CASRTSFSYEQYF
>TRBJ1-3|TRBD1|-|TRBV5-1
TGCGCCAGCAGCTACGGACAGGCAGACTCTGGAAACACCATATATTTT
CASSYGQADSGNTIYF
>TRBJ1-5|-|-|TRBV11-2
TGTGCCAGCAGCTTAGATTCGCAGCCCCAGCATTTT
CASSLDSQPQHF
>TRBJ2-4|TRBD2|-|TRBV9
TGTGCCAGCAGCACAGGGACTAGCGGGAACATTCAGTACTTC
CASSTGTSGNIQYF
>TRBJ1-3|-|-|TRBV21-1
TGTGCCAGCAGGAACCGTTTTTGCGGGGACTCTGGAAACACCATATATTTT
CASRNRFCGDSGNTIYF
>TRBJ2-7|-|-|TRBV18
TGTGCCAGCTCCCCCGGGACACCTTACGAGCAGTACTTC
CASSPGTPYEQYF
>TRBJ1-2|-|-|TRBV13
TGTGCCAGCGGTTCGACAGTTAACTATGGCTACACCTTC
CASGSTVNYGYTF
>TRBJ2-7|TRBD1|-|TRBV7-7
TGTGCCAGCAGCATAGGACAGGGGGGTAACTACGAGCAGTACTTC
CASSIGQGGNYEQYF